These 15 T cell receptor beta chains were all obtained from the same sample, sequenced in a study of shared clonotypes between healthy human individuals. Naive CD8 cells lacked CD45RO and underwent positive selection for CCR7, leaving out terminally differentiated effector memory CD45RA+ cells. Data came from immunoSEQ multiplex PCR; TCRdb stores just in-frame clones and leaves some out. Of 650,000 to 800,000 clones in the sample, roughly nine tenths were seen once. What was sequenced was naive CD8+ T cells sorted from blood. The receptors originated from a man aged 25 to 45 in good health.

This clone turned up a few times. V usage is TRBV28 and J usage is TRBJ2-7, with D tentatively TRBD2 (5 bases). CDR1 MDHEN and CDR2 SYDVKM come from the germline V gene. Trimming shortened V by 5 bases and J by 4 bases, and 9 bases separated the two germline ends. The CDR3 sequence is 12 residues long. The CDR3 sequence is CASSRWRYEQYF. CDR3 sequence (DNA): TGTGCCAGCAGTCGCTGGAGGTACGAGCAGTACTTC.

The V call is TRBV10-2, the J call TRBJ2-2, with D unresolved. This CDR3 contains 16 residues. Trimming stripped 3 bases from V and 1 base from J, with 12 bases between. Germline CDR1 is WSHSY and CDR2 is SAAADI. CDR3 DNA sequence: TGCGCCAGCAGTGACCCCGGAAACAGGAACACCGGGGAGCTGTTTTTT. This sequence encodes CASSDPGNRNTGELFF.

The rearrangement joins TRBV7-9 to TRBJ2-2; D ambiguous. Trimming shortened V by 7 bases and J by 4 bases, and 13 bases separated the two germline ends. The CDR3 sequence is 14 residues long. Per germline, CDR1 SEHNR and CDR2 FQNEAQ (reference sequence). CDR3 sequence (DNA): TGTGCCAGCATCGCGACGGGCACCACCGGGGAGCTGTTTTTT. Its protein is CASIATGTTGELFF.

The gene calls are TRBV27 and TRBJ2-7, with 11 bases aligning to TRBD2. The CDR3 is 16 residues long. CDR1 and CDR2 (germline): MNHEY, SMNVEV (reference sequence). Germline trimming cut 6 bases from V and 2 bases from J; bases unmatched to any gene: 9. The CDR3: CASSYILAGGPYEQYF. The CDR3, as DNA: TGTGCCAGCAGCTACATCTTAGCGGGAGGGCCCTACGAGCAGTACTTC.

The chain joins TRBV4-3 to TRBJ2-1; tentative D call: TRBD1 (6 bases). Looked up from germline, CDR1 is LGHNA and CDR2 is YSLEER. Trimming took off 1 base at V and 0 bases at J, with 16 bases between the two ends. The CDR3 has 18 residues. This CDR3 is CASSQGSTDRSSYNEQFF. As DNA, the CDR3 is TGCGCCAGCAGCCAAGGTTCCACGGACAGAAGCTCCTACAATGAGCAGTTCTTC.

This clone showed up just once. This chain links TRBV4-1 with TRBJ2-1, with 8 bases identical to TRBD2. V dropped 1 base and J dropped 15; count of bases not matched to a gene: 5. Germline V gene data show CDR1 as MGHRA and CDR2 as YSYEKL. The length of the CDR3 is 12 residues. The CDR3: CASSQVVGRAFF. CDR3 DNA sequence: TGCGCCAGCAGCCAAGTCGTCGGGAGGGCGTTCTTC.

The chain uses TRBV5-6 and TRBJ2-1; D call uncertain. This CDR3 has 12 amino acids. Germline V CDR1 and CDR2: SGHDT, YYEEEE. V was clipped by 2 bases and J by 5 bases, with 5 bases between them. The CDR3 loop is CASSFADNEQFF. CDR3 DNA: TGTGCCAGCAGCTTTGCGGACAATGAGCAGTTCTTC.

The CDR3 here is CASSWEGQKNIQYF. DNA for the CDR3: TGTGCCAGCAGCTGGGAGGGACAGAAAAACATTCAGTACTTC. The chain couples TRBV7-9 to TRBJ2-4, with D perhaps matching TRBD1 or TRBD2 (7 bases each). Germline V CDR1 and CDR2: SEHNR, FQNEAQ (reference sequence). The CDR3 loop spans 14 amino acids. V was pared by 4 bases and J by 4 bases, with 11 bases between.

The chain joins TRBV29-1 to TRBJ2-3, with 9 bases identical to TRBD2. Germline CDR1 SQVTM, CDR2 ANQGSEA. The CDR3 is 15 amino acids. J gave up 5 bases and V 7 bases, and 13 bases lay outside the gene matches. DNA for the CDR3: TGCAGCGCTGGGGATAGCGGGAGTCTTAGAGATACGCAGTATTTT. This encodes CSAGDSGSLRDTQYF.

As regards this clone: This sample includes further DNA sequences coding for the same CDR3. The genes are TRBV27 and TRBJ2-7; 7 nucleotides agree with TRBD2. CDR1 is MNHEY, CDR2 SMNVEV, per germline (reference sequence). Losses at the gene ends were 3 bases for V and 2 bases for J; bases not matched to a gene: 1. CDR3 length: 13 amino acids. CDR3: CASSFGGTYEQYF. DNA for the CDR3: TGTGCCAGCAGTTTCGGGGGGACCTACGAGCAGTACTTC.

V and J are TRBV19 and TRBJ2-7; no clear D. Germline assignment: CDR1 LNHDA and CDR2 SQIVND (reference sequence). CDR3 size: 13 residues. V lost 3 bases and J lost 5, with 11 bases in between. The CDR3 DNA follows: TGTGCCAGTAGTATGGGCGGCCGGGACGAGCAGTACTTC. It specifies CASSMGGRDEQYF.

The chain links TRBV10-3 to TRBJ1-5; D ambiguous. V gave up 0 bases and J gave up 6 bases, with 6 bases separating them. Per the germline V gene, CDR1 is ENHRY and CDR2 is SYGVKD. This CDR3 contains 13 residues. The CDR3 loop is CAISESSSQPQHF. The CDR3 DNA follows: TGTGCCATCAGTGAGTCATCAAGTCAGCCCCAGCATTTT.

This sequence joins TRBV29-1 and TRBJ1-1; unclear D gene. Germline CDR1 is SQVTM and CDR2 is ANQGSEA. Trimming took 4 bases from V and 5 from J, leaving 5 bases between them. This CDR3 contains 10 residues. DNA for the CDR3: TGCAGCGTTGGGGTAACTGAAGCTTTCTTT. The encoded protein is CSVGVTEAFF.

The CDR3 loop reads CASSLDSYEAFF. The CDR3 DNA follows: TGTGCCAGCAGCTTAGACAGCTATGAAGCTTTCTTT. This chain connects TRBV7-8 to TRBJ1-1, with D uncertain. Germline CDR1 and CDR2: SGHVS and FQNEAQ. V lost 1 base and J 7 bases, leaving 7 bases between the germline ends. The CDR3 runs 12 residues. The full variable domain, in which reference TRBV7-8 and TRBJ1-1 provide the parts outside the CDR3, is GAGVSQSPRYKVAKRGQDVALRCDPISGHVSLFWYQQALGQGPEFLTYFQNEAQLDKSGLPSDRFFAERPEGSVSTLKIQRTQQEDSAVYLCASSLDSYEAFFGQGTRLTVV.

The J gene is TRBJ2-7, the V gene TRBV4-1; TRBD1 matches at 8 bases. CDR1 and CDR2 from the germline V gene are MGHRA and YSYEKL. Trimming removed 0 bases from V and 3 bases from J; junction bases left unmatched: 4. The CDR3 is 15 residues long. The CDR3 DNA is TGCGCCAGCAGCCAAGAGCCAGGGGGCTTCTACGAGCAGTACTTC. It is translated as CASSQEPGGFYEQYF.